This T cell receptor (beta chain) comes out of a study of blood T cell repertoires in COVID-19. Study-level background: There were acute and convalescent COVID-19 samples, and they came from the United States, Italy and Spain.

Clones were sequenced by immunoSEQ multiplex PCR, and TCRdb holds only the in-frame ones, with some missing. The sample records tens of thousands of clones, around 86% being singletons. Sequencing was carried out using peripheral blood. The receptor was derived from a man in his 70s with acute or convalescent COVID-19.

CDR3 coding DNA: TGCGCCAGCAGCAGTAGCGGGGGCACAGATACGCAGTATTTT. It yields the protein CASSSSGGTDTQYF. The chain joins TRBV4-3 to TRBJ2-3, with TRBD2 matching 8 bases. Germline lookup yields CDR1 LGHNA and CDR2 YSLEER. V was pared by 5 bases and J by 1 base, with 2 bases of the junction left unmatched. The CDR3 is 14 amino acids.